The clone carrying this T cell receptor beta chain has only a few counts. Its antigen is unknown. Germline values: CDR1 SGHKS, CDR2 YYEKEE (reference sequence). The CDR3 covers 15 residues. V was shortened by 4 bases and J by 4 bases, with 15 bases between the two germline ends. These data belong to a study of T cell repertoires in cytomegalovirus infection. Study in general: Indications came from public TCR beta signatures; they pointed to CMV infection and to a matching HLA type. Study-wide points: HLA-C-restricted, CMV-specific TCR beta clonotypes were dominant ex vivo.

Using its own MiXCR run on the reads, TCRdb lists one record per CDR3 protein. The table includes approximately 910,000 distinct CDR3 sequences, under 40% detected once. The receptor comes from a human donor in good health (CMV status not recorded). Some clones in this sample may be carry-over from other donors' samples. The chain links TRBV5-5 to TRBJ2-1; tentative D call: TRBD2 (7 bases). The input for sequencing was cultured CD8+ T cells from PBMCs, taken from culture after CMV antigen stimulation. The CDR3 loop is CASSPWGGQYNEQFF. The CDR3 coding sequence is TGTGCCAGCAGCCCGTGGGGGGGGCAATACAATGAGCAGTTCTTC.